This TCR beta chain was identified during a study of blood T cell repertoires in COVID-19. Assay used: immunoSEQ multiplex PCR; TCRdb lists only in-frame clones, some missing. The sample contains 200,000 to 300,000 clones, roughly nine tenths of which appear only once. From germline, CDR1 is SGHRS and CDR2 YFSETQ. V gave up 0 bases and J gave up 4 bases; unmatched junction bases: 4. There are 16 residues in the CDR3. The clonotype was recovered from a man aged 55 to 70 with acute or convalescent COVID-19. Material: peripheral blood. The chain carries TRBV5-1 and TRBJ2-3; 11 bases are a match to TRBD1. The CDR3 bases are TGCGCCAGCAGCTTGGAGGGACAGGGGGTAGCAGATACGCAGTATTTT. Translation gives CASSLEGQGVADTQYF.